This T cell receptor beta chain was retrieved from a study of blood T cell repertoires in COVID-19. Only in-frame clones appear in the TCRdb table, and some are missing; sequencing was by immunoSEQ multiplex PCR. This sample has over 120,000 clones, with about 87% found just once. This CDR3 contains 13 residues. The V gene end was trimmed by 8 bases and the J gene end by 5 bases; junction bases not matched to a gene: 7. This rearrangement joins TRBV12-3 or TRBV12-4 to TRBJ1-1, with 8 bases identical to TRBD1. The receptor was derived from a woman aged 45-59 years with acute or convalescent COVID-19. The source material was peripheral blood. CDR3 DNA sequence: TGTGCCAGCGCGAGACAGGGGATGACTGAAGCTTTCTTT. This sequence encodes CASARQGMTEAFF.